The next 16 T cell receptor beta chains were all read from a single sample in a study of blood T cell repertoires in COVID-19. TCRdb keeps only in-frame clones here, not all; method: immunoSEQ multiplex PCR. The table lists about 100,000 clones, around 88% of them singletons. Sequencing input: peripheral blood. All receptors derive from a human donor in a cohort sampled during active COVID-19.

The genes are TRBV19 and TRBJ1-2, with a weak D call TRBD1 (6 bases). The V and J ends lost 6 bases and 6 bases respectively, with 14 bases between them. This CDR3 region has 13 residues. Germline assignment: CDR1 LNHDA and CDR2 SQIVND (reference sequence). The CDR3 protein is CASRIQGWDGYTF. The CDR3 DNA sequence: TGTGCCAGTAGGATACAGGGTTGGGATGGCTACACCTTC.

This clone was counted a few times. The chain couples TRBV6-2 or TRBV6-3 to TRBJ2-4; D is perhaps TRBD1 (6 bases). The CDR3 consists of 15 residues. Germline-derived CDR1 and CDR2 are MNHEY and SVGEGT. V was shortened by 4 bases and J by 7 bases, with 17 bases between the two germline ends. The CDR3 DNA sequence: TGTGCCAGCAGTTCCCCTGAGGGGGTTTCTAACATTCAGTACTTC. Translated, it gives CASSSPEGVSNIQYF.

The rearrangement links TRBV4-1 to TRBJ2-3; 10 nucleotides agree with TRBD2. Germline CDR1 MGHRA, CDR2 YSYEKL. J lost 0 bases, V lost 0 bases, and 12 bases had no gene match. The CDR3 sequence is 20 residues long. For the CDR3, the DNA is TGCGCCAGCAGCCAAGAAATACTAGCGGGATTGATTTCTAGCACAGATACGCAGTATTTT. It specifies CASSQEILAGLISSTDTQYF.

The chain joins TRBV7-2 to TRBJ1-3; D not certain. This CDR3 is built from 15 residues. The V end lost 5 bases, the J end lost 2 bases, and 13 bases lay between the germline ends. CDR1 and CDR2 from the germline V gene are SGHTA and FQGNSA. CDR3 sequence: CASSPGILPGNTIYF. The CDR3 DNA reads as TGTGCCAGCAGCCCGGGGATACTCCCTGGAAACACCATATATTTT.

The gene calls are TRBV9 and TRBJ2-7, with 7 bases that match TRBD2. J lost 2 bases, V lost 0 bases, and 5 bases had no gene match. Germline CDR1 reads SGDLS; CDR2 reads YYNGEE. CDR3 length: 15 amino acids. The CDR3 is CASSVDGGSTYEQYF. The DNA for the CDR3 is TGTGCCAGCAGCGTAGACGGCGGGAGCACCTACGAGCAGTACTTC.

This clone was observed once. The rearrangement links TRBV7-8 to TRBJ2-3; 9 bases agree with TRBD2. This CDR3 contains 17 residues. In germline, CDR1 is SGHVS, CDR2 FQNEAQ. The V segment lost 3 bases and the J segment 5 bases; nucleotides outside the gene matches: 12. The CDR3 nucleotides are TGTGCCAGCAGCTTTTCTAATAGCGGGAGTTGGAGAGATACGCAGTATTTT. It is translated as CASSFSNSGSWRDTQYF.

V usage is TRBV27 and J usage is TRBJ2-2, with TRBD2 matching over 7 bases. The CDR3 length is 13 residues. The V gene end was trimmed by 6 bases and the J gene end by 6 bases; junction bases not matched to a gene: 4. CDR1 and CDR2 (germline): MNHEY, SMNVEV (reference sequence). CDR3 sequence: CASRTSHSGELFF. The CDR3 bases are TGTGCCAGCAGGACTAGCCATTCCGGGGAGCTGTTTTTT.

V is TRBV28 and J is TRBJ1-1; D is unclear. The CDR3 sequence is 12 residues long. The V gene lost 3 bases and the J gene lost 6 bases, with 8 bases spanning the gap. Per the germline V gene, CDR1 is MDHEN and CDR2 is SYDVKM. CDR3 sequence: CASSFMRAEAFF. CDR3 in DNA: TGTGCCAGCAGTTTTATGAGGGCTGAAGCTTTCTTT.

V usage is TRBV7-8 and J usage is TRBJ2-7; D is perhaps TRBD1 (7 bases). The germline gives CDR1 SGHVS, CDR2 FQNEAQ. V was clipped by 3 bases and J by 2 bases, with 17 bases between them. The CDR3 has 16 residues. The CDR3 coding sequence is TGTGCCAGCAGCTTTGGAGGGACAGCCATCCCCTACGAGCAGTACTTC. Its translation: CASSFGGTAIPYEQYF.

The chain links TRBV5-1 to TRBJ2-3; 8 positions match TRBD2. Trimming at V came to 5 bases and at J to 8 bases, leaving 7 bases not matched to a gene. CDR3 length: 13 residues. CDR1 is SGHRS and CDR2 is YFSETQ in the germline V gene. In DNA, the CDR3 is TGCGCCAGCAGAGCTAGCGGGCAAGGTACGCAGTATTTT. Translated, it gives CASRASGQGTQYF.

The rearrangement joins TRBV13 to TRBJ2-2; D gene ambiguous. The CDR3 is 13 residues long. CDR1 is PRHDT and CDR2 is FYEKMQ in the germline V gene (reference sequence). With 0 bases removed from V and 7 bases from J, the gap between germline ends came to 6 bases. Here the CDR3 DNA reads TGTGCCAGCAGCTTAGGCCGTTTCGGGGAGCTGTTTTTT. It encodes CASSLGRFGELFF.

This chain links TRBV5-1 with TRBJ1-1, with a weak D call TRBD1 (6 bases). The germline gives CDR1 SGHRS, CDR2 YFSETQ. CDR3 length: 14 amino acids. The V and J ends lost 1 base and 8 bases respectively, with 15 bases between them. The CDR3 spells CASSLLMTGGEAFF. In DNA form, the CDR3 reads TGCGCCAGCAGCTTGCTTATGACAGGTGGGGAAGCTTTCTTT. The entire variable domain, with the rest obtained from reference TRBV5-1 and TRBJ1-1, is as follows: KAGVTQTPRYLIKTRGQQVTLSCSPISGHRSVSWYQQTPGQGLQFLFEYFSETQRNKGNFPGRFSGRQFSNSRSEMNVSTLELGDSALYLCASSLLMTGGEAFFGQGTRLTVV.

This clone was recorded once. The chain joins TRBV4-2 to TRBJ2-5; D unclear. Germline CDR1 LGHNA, CDR2 YNFKEQ. The CDR3 is made up of 14 amino acids. V was pared by 0 bases and J by 1 base, with 6 bases between. The CDR3 bases are TGTGCCAGCAGCCAAGATCCATTCCAAGAGACCCAGTACTTC. This sequence encodes CASSQDPFQETQYF.

The CDR3 here is CASSFGPRNEQYF. CDR3 nucleotides: TGTGCCAGCAGTTTCGGTCCGAGGAACGAGCAGTACTTC. The chain is built from TRBV27 and TRBJ2-7, with D hard to call. V lost 3 bases and J lost 5, with 11 bases in between. The germline V gene has CDR1 MNHEY and CDR2 SMNVEV (reference sequence). This CDR3 comprises 13 residues.

This sequence joins TRBV6-5 and TRBJ2-5, with D possibly matching TRBD2 (7 bases). This CDR3 region has 13 residues. In germline, CDR1 is MNHEY, CDR2 SVGAGI. The V end was cut by 8 bases, the J end by 5 bases, with 15 bases between. CDR3 nucleotides: TGTGCCAGCCGGGGGGCAGGGGAGGAGACCCAGTACTTC. Its protein is CASRGAGEETQYF.

This clone appeared once. The chain couples TRBV11-1 to TRBJ2-4; D is undetermined. Germline V gives CDR1 SGHAT, CDR2 FQDESV (reference sequence). The V and J ends lost 7 bases and 1 base respectively, with 11 bases between them. The CDR3 covers 14 residues. This chain's CDR3 is CASTPGFAKNIQYF. The CDR3 nucleotides are TGTGCCAGCACGCCGGGTTTTGCCAAAAACATTCAGTACTTC.